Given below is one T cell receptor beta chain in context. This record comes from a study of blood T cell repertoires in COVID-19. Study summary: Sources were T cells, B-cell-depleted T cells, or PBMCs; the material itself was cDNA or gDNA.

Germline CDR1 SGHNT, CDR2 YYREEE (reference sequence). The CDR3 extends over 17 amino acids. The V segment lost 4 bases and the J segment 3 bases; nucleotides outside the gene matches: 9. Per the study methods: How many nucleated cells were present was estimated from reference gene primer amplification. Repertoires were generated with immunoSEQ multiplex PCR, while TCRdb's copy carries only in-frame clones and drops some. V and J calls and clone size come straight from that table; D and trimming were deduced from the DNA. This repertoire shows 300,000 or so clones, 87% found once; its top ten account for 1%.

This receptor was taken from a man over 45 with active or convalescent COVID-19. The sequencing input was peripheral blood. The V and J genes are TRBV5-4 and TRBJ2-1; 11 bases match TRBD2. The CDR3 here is CASSLLIAGGLYNEQFF. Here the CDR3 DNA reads TGTGCCAGCAGCCTTCTGATAGCGGGGGGGCTCTACAATGAGCAGTTCTTC.